This passage covers 24 T cell receptor beta chains from one sample sequenced in a study of T cells in Graves' hyperthyroidism and ophthalmopathy. From RNA transcripts, TCR beta CDR3 regions were amplified. An initial round of RT-PCR targeting the TCR CDR3 relied on the HTBI primer set. TCRdb re-called the multiplex PCR reads through MiXCR, storing one row per CDR3 protein. The sample carries about 270,000 distinct CDR3 sequences, 20% to 25% recorded once. Material: blood. Receptors originate from a man in his thirties or forties with Graves' ophthalmopathy.

This chain links TRBV7-6 with TRBJ2-6, with 8 nucleotides matching TRBD2. Germline CDR1 reads SGHVS; CDR2 reads FNYEAQ. J gave up 3 bases and V 1 base, and 8 bases lay outside the gene matches. The CDR3 spans 18 residues. CDR3 amino acids: CASSLGSSGSLGANVLTF. The CDR3 DNA sequence: TGTGCCAGCAGCTTAGGATCGAGCGGGAGTCTTGGGGCCAACGTCCTGACTTTC.

At least ten counts were recorded for this clonotype. The chain is built from TRBV12-3 or TRBV12-4 and TRBJ1-1, with D perhaps matching TRBD1 (5 bases). Between the trimmed V and J ends, which lost 5 bases and 1 base, there was a span of 14 bases. The CDR3 covers 15 residues. The CDR3 reads CASSPSPTANTEAFF. The CDR3 nucleotides read TGTGCCAGCAGTCCCTCCCCGACAGCGAACACTGAAGCTTTCTTT.

This clonotype was recorded a few times. The V and J genes are TRBV28 and TRBJ1-6, with D maybe TRBD1 (6 bases). V was clipped by 6 bases and J by 3 bases, with 21 bases between them. The V gene's germline CDR1 is MDHEN and CDR2 SYDVKM. This CDR3 spans 18 amino acids. The CDR3 region is CASSKEGGGRGYNSPLHF. The CDR3 DNA reads TGTGCCAGCAGCAAGGAGGGGGGCGGCCGCGGCTATAATTCACCCCTCCACTTT.

The chain uses TRBV6-1 and TRBJ2-2, with D possibly being TRBD1 or TRBD2 (5 bases each). Germline V gives CDR1 MNHNS, CDR2 SASEGT. The CDR3 is made up of 15 amino acids. V was cut by 1 base and J by 4 bases, with 10 bases left in between. The CDR3 here is CASSEVRDPTGELFF. The CDR3 DNA is TGTGCCAGCAGTGAAGTAAGGGACCCCACCGGGGAGCTGTTTTTT.

This clonotype has a count of ten or more. The chain couples TRBV30 to TRBJ1-1; possible D gene TRBD1, 6 bases. V shed 2 bases and J shed 1 base, with 8 bases lying between them. Germline V gives CDR1 GTSNPN, CDR2 SVGIG (reference sequence). The CDR3 is made up of 13 amino acids. The CDR3 is CAWSWGQNTEAFF. The CDR3 DNA sequence: TGTGCCTGGAGTTGGGGACAGAACACTGAAGCTTTCTTT.

This clonotype showed up many times. The CDR3 region has the DNA TGTGCCAGCCTGGGGGCCCAGAATGAGCAGTTCTTC. It yields the protein CASLGAQNEQFF. The chain uses TRBV11-3 and TRBJ2-1; D is possibly TRBD1 (6 bases). The CDR3 runs to 12 residues. The ends were cut back, 8 bases at V and 7 bases at J, with 12 bases in the middle. CDR1 is SGHNT and CDR2 is YENEEA in the germline V gene.

A note on this clonotype: Possible read error: a much larger clone is one base away. V gene TRBV12-3 or TRBV12-4 combines with J gene TRBJ1-1; D call uncertain. The CDR3 consists of 11 residues. The CDR3 loop reads CASSQGTEASF. Written as DNA, the CDR3 is TGTGCCAGCAGCCAAGGCACTGAAGCTTCCTTT.

This clonotype was counted only a few times. The chain is built from TRBV6-1 and TRBJ2-1; TRBD2 matches at 12 bases. This CDR3 comprises 16 residues. The germline CDR1 and CDR2 sequences are MNHNS and SASEGT. V trimming: 6 bases; J trimming: 5 bases; junction bases outside the gene matches: 8. CDR3 region: CASRDLAGGKHNEQFF. The CDR3 nucleotides are TGTGCCAGCAGGGATCTAGCGGGAGGGAAACACAATGAGCAGTTCTTC.

The chain is built from TRBV7-2 and TRBJ2-5; 8 nucleotides agree with TRBD2. This CDR3 is built from 16 residues. CDR1 and CDR2 from the germline V gene are SGHTA and FQGNSA. V lost 0 bases, J lost 3 bases, and 6 bases stayed unmatched. CDR3 protein: CASSLAAGAGEETQYF. The DNA for the CDR3 is TGTGCCAGCAGCTTAGCGGCTGGAGCGGGAGAAGAGACCCAGTACTTC.

Notes on this clonotype: At one of its ends the junction is not consistent with the germline gene, which may arise from a read error. The chain has TRBV18 and TRBJ2-1, with TRBD2 as a possible D gene (5 bases). The CDR3 covers 15 residues. The germline V gene encodes CDR1 KGHSH and CDR2 LQKENI. The CDR3 nucleotides are TGTGCCAGCTCACTCCGGGGTAGCTCCTACAATGAGCAGCTCTTC. Translation gives CASSLRGSSYNEQLF.

This clonotype was detected a few times. The chain combines TRBV7-8 with TRBJ1-1; D not resolved. Trimming shortened V by 3 bases and J by 4 bases, and 9 bases separated the two germline ends. Germline V lookup: CDR1 SGHVS, CDR2 FQNEAQ. This CDR3 is 13 amino acids long. In DNA form, the CDR3 reads TGTGCCAGCAGCTTTAGGGCGAGCACTGAAGCTTTCTTT. Translated, it gives CASSFRASTEAFF.

The chain couples TRBV27 to TRBJ2-4; D not resolved. This CDR3 contains 16 residues. Trimming pared 5 bases from V and 1 base from J, leaving 15 bases between. CDR1 and CDR2 (germline): MNHEY, SMNVEV (reference sequence). The CDR3 DNA reads TGTGCCAGCAGTCTTCTTGGGCCCGCGGCCAAAAACATTCAGTACTTC. Protein: CASSLLGPAAKNIQYF.

This sequence joins TRBV15 and TRBJ1-4, with D hard to call. The germline V gene has CDR1 LNHNV and CDR2 YYDKDF (reference sequence). Trimming left V 1 base short and J 4 bases short, with 7 bases between. This CDR3 region has 14 residues. The CDR3 DNA reads TGTGCCACCAGCAGAGGAGGCGTTAATGAAAAACTGTTTTTT. Its translation is CATSRGGVNEKLFF.

This clonotype appeared many times. The V and J genes are TRBV3-1 and TRBJ1-2; 10 bases agree with TRBD1. The CDR3 sequence is 14 residues long. V shed 3 bases, J shed 7 bases, and the junction held 5 bases outside the gene matches. From germline, CDR1 is LGHDT and CDR2 YNNKEL (reference sequence). CDR3 nucleotide sequence: TGTGCCAGCAGCCAGAGCGACAGGGGGCTTGGCTACACCTTC. The encoded protein is CASSQSDRGLGYTF.

This clonotype has a count of ten or more. The chain recombines TRBV11-2 with TRBJ2-7; D is ambiguous. Trimming took off 1 base at V and 2 bases at J, with 6 bases between the two ends. Germline V gives CDR1 SGHAT, CDR2 FQNNGV. The CDR3 is 13 amino acids. The CDR3 sequence: CASSLVEAYEQYF. The CDR3 coding sequence is TGTGCCAGCAGCTTAGTCGAAGCCTACGAGCAGTACTTC.

This clonotype was seen ten or more times. The chain combines TRBV27 with TRBJ2-7; no clear D. CDR1 MNHEY and CDR2 SMNVEV come from the germline V gene (reference sequence). The CDR3 runs 13 residues. Trimming took 8 bases from V and 3 from J, leaving 14 bases between them. The CDR3 spells CASSLSGGYEQYF. The CDR3 DNA reads as TGTGCCAGCTCCCTGTCAGGCGGCTACGAGCAGTACTTC.

Here the CDR3 reads CSAVNPPQPQHF. The CDR3 nucleotides read TGCAGCGCCGTCAATCCCCCCCAGCCCCAGCATTTT. The V and J genes are TRBV29-1 and TRBJ1-5, with D unresolved. Trimming pared 7 bases from V and 7 bases from J, leaving 14 bases between. The CDR3 is 12 residues long. Germline V CDR1 and CDR2: SQVTM, ANQGSEA.

This clonotype was counted at least ten times. The chain employs TRBV27 and TRBJ1-2, with 10 positions matching TRBD1. The CDR3 consists of 14 residues. The junction had 2 bases not matched to a gene; V was cut back by 2 bases and J by 5 bases. Germline V lookup: CDR1 MNHEY, CDR2 SMNVEV (reference sequence). CDR3 nucleotides: TGTGCCAGCAGTTTAAGGGACAGGGGATATGGCTACACCTTC. Encoded protein: CASSLRDRGYGYTF.

Details on this clonotype: One junction end does not reproduce the germline sequence, and a read error may be involved. The chain combines TRBV6-4 with TRBJ2-1; 9 bases are shared with TRBD2. This CDR3 region has 15 residues. Germline lookup yields CDR1 MRHNA and CDR2 SNTAGT. The CDR3 spells CASSYGTSSYNEQLF. CDR3 coding DNA: TGTGCCAGCAGTTACGGGACTAGCTCCTACAATGAGCAGCTCTTC.

The CDR3 nucleotides are TGTGCCAGCAGTCCGAGAGCCCCCTCCGAGCAGTACTTC. Residues: CASSPRAPSEQYF. The rearrangement uses TRBV28 and TRBJ2-7; D is unresolved. This CDR3 has 13 residues. CDR1 is MDHEN, CDR2 SYDVKM, per germline. Trimming pared 5 bases from V and 6 bases from J, leaving 14 bases between.

This clonotype was detected ten times or more. The rearrangement links TRBV10-3 to TRBJ2-7; 10 bases map to TRBD1. In germline, CDR1 is ENHRY, CDR2 SYGVKD. V dropped 2 bases and J dropped 2; count of bases not matched to a gene: 6. The CDR3 has 16 residues. CDR3: CAISETWDRGTYEQYF. The CDR3 region has the DNA TGTGCCATCAGTGAGACATGGGACAGGGGAACCTACGAGCAGTACTTC.

This clonotype was found many times. The V call is TRBV18, the J call TRBJ2-1; 7 positions agree with TRBD2. CDR1 and CDR2 (germline): KGHSH, LQKENI. The CDR3 totals 14 residues. J was trimmed by 8 bases and V by 3 bases; bases with no gene match: 7. CDR3 nucleotides: TGTGCCAGCTCACCGGGAGGGCCCCCCTATGAGCAGTTCTTC. It yields the protein CASSPGGPPYEQFF.

This clonotype was picked up a small number of times. The CDR3 spells CSANRVGGELFF. In DNA form, the CDR3 reads TGCAGTGCTAACAGGGTCGGGGGGGAGCTGTTTTTT. The chain is built from TRBV20-1 and TRBJ2-2; D is perhaps TRBD1 (6 bases). The CDR3 is made up of 12 amino acids. From germline, CDR1 is DFQATT and CDR2 SNEGSKA (reference sequence). The V end lost 4 bases, the J end lost 8 bases, and 11 bases lay between the germline ends.

Turning to this clonotype: The junction and the germline gene differ at one end; a read error may be behind it. The chain uses TRBV4-2 and TRBJ2-7; tentatively, D is TRBD2 (6 bases). Germline V gives CDR1 LGHNA, CDR2 YNFKEQ. This CDR3 is built from 15 residues. The DNA of the CDR3 is TGTGCCAGCAGCCCTGCGTCGGGAGTCTCCTACAAGCAGTACTTC. Translation: CASSPASGVSYKQYF.